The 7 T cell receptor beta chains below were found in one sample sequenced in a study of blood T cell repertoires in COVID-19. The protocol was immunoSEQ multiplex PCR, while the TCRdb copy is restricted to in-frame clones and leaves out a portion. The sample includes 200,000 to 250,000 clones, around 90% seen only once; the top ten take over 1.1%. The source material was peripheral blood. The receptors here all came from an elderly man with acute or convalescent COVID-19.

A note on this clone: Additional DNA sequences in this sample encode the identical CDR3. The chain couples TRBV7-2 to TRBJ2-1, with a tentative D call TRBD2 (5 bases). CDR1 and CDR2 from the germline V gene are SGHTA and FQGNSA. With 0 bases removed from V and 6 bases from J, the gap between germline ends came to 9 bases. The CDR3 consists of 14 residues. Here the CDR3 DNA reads TGTGCCAGCAGCTTAGCGGGAGACGGCAATGAGCAGTTCTTC. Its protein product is CASSLAGDGNEQFF.

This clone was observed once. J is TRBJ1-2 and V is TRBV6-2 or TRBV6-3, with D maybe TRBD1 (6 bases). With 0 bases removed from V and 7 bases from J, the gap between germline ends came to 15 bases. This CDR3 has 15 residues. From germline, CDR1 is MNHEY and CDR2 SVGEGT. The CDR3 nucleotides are TGTGCCAGCAGTTACTCGATTGACAGGACACCTGGCTACACCTTC. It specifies CASSYSIDRTPGYTF.

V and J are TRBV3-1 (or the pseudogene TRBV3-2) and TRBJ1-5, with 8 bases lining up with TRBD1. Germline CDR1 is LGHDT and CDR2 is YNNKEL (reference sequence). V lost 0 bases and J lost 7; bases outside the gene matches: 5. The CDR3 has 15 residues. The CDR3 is CASSQDRTGYQPQHF. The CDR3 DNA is TGTGCCAGCAGCCAAGATAGGACAGGGTACCAGCCCCAGCATTTT.

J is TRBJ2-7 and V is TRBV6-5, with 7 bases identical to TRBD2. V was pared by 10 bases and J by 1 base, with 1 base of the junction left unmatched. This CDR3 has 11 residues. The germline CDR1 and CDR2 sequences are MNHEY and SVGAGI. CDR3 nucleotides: TGTGCCATCGGGGGGTCCTACGAGCAGTACTTC. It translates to CAIGGSYEQYF.

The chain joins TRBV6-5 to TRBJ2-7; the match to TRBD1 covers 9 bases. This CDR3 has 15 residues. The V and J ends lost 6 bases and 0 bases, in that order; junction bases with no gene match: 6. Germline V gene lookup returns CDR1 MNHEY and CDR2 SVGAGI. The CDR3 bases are TGTGCCAGCAGCCCCGGGACAGGGAACTCCTACGAGCAGTACTTC. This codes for CASSPGTGNSYEQYF.

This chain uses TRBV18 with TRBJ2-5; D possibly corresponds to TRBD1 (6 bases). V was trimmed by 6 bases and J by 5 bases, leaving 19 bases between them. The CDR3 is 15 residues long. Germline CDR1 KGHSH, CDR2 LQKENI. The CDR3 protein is CASSPTGNQGETQYF. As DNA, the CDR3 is TGTGCCAGCTCCCCAACAGGCAACCAGGGGGAGACCCAGTACTTC.

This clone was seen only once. The CDR3 sequence is CASSQGRSGAFGNTIYF. The CDR3 coding sequence is TGCGCCAGCAGCCAAGGCCGATCAGGGGCGTTTGGAAACACCATATATTTT. V gene TRBV4-3 combines with J gene TRBJ1-3; D is perhaps TRBD1 (6 bases). The ends were cut back, 1 base at V and 3 bases at J, with 16 bases in the middle. The CDR3 consists of 17 residues. Germline V CDR1 and CDR2: LGHNA, YSLEER.